Listed here are 8 T cell receptor beta chains from one sample, sequenced in a study of T cell responses to AZD1222 COVID-19 vaccine. Profiled with immunoSEQ multiplex PCR; TCRdb holds only in-frame clones, not every one. The table shows tens of thousands of clones, with 70% to 90% occurring only once. Sequences were derived from peripheral blood, sampled 28 days after the second AZD1222 dose. The receptors derive from an adult who received the AZD1222 COVID-19 vaccine.

To note about this clone: The missing conserved phenylalanine or tryptophan at the end of this CDR3 makes a read error likely. It is unclear where the CDR3 begins or ends on the DNA, so no DNA is shown, and the CDR3 is as TCRdb lists it. V gene TRBV19 combines with J gene TRBJ1-4; the table names TRBD1, a call not compared with the DNA. Germline assignment: CDR1 LNHDA and CDR2 SQIVND (reference sequence). The CDR3 length equals 11 residues, ends included. The CDR3 sequence is CASSAGQPKVI.

The V and J genes are TRBV5-5 and TRBJ2-3; possible D gene TRBD2, 6 bases. The CDR3 is 18 amino acids. Trimming shortened V by 7 bases and J by 5 bases, and 29 bases separated the two germline ends. Per germline, CDR1 SGHKS and CDR2 YYEKEE (reference sequence). The CDR3 nucleotides are TGTGCCAGCCTTATTAACGGTCGACTAGGGAGTGTTGGAGATACGCAGTATTTT. Translated, it gives CASLINGRLGSVGDTQYF.

The rearrangement joins TRBV10-2 to TRBJ2-2; D might be TRBD1 (7 bases). CDR3 size: 15 residues. Germline CDR1 WSHSY, CDR2 SAAADI. The ends were cut back, 8 bases at V and 5 bases at J, with 18 bases in the middle. The CDR3 reads CASQGGAVPTGELFF. CDR3 DNA: TGCGCCAGCCAGGGGGGCGCGGTACCGACCGGGGAGCTGTTTTTT.

In its sample, this clone was seen once. The chain couples TRBV18 to TRBJ1-5; 11 bases align to TRBD1. The germline V gene has CDR1 KGHSH and CDR2 LQKENI. The CDR3 has 14 residues. The ends lost 3 bases at V and 9 bases at J; junction bases unmatched: 4. The CDR3 region has the DNA TGTGCCAGCTCACCGGAGGGACAGGGGGTGCCCCAGCATTTT. It translates to CASSPEGQGVPQHF.

The chain uses TRBV15 and TRBJ2-7, with 9 bases fitting TRBD1. J gave up 2 bases and V 4 bases, and 3 bases lay outside the gene matches. CDR1 and CDR2 from the germline V gene are LNHNV and YYDKDF (reference sequence). The CDR3 is 14 amino acids. The CDR3 loop is CATSINRGPYEQYF. Written as DNA, the CDR3 is TGTGCCACCAGCATTAACAGGGGGCCCTACGAGCAGTACTTC.

This chain uses TRBV6-5 with TRBJ1-1, with D possibly matching TRBD1 (5 bases). The CDR3 is 14 amino acids. The V gene lost 5 bases and the J gene lost 3 bases, with 13 bases spanning the gap. Germline V gene sequence: CDR1 MNHEY, CDR2 SVGAGI. The CDR3: CASSRRVGDTEAFF. CDR3 in DNA: TGTGCCAGCAGTCGCAGGGTCGGGGACACTGAAGCTTTCTTT.

Concerning this clone itself: At one end the junction does not follow the germline gene, possibly because of a read error. In nucleotides, the CDR3 is TGTGCTAGCAGCCCACTACCGGGACAGGGTGTTGGAAACACTGAAGCTTTCTTT. Protein: CASSPLPGQGVGNTEAFF. The rearrangement uses TRBV7-7 and TRBJ1-1; 9 nucleotides match TRBD1. Germline lookup yields CDR1 SSHAT and CDR2 FNYEAQ (reference sequence). This CDR3 is 18 amino acids long.

As DNA, the CDR3 is TGTGCCAGCAGTTCTGGGGGCGCAGACTATGGCTACACCTTC. It specifies CASSSGGADYGYTF. The chain joins TRBV28 to TRBJ1-2, with D possibly TRBD1 on 6 matching bases. Trimming took 4 bases from V and 3 from J, leaving 12 bases between them. There are 14 residues in the CDR3. In germline, CDR1 is MDHEN, CDR2 SYDVKM.